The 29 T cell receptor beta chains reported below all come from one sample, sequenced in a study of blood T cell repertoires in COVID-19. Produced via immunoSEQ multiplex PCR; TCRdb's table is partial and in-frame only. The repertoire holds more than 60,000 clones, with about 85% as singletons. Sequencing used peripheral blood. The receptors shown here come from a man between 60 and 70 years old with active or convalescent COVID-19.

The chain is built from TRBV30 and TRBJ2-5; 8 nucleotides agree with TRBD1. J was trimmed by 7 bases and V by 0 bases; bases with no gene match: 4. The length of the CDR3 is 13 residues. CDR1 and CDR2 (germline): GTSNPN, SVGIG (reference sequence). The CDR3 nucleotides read TGTGCCTGGAGTGTGTCAGGGGGCTGGACCCAGTACTTC. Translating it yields CAWSVSGGWTQYF.

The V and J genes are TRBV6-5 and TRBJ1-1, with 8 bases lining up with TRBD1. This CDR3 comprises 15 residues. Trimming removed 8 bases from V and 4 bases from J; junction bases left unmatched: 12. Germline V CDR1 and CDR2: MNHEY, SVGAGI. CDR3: CASRPRGQKSTEAFF. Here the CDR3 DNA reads TGTGCCAGCCGACCCAGGGGGCAAAAGAGCACTGAAGCTTTCTTT.

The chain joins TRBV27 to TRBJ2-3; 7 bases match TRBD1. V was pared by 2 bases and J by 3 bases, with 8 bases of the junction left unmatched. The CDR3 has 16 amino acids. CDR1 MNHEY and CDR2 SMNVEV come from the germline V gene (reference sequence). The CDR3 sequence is CASSLRRQGRTDTQYF. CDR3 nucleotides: TGTGCCAGCAGTTTACGCCGACAGGGTAGGACAGATACGCAGTATTTT.

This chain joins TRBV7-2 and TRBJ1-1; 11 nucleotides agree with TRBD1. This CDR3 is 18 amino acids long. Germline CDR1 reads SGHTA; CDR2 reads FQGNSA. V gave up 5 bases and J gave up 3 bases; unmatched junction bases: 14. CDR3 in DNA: TGTGCCAGCAGCAGGTCCCAGGCCGGGACAGGGGGGGACACTGAAGCTTTCTTT. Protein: CASSRSQAGTGGDTEAFF.

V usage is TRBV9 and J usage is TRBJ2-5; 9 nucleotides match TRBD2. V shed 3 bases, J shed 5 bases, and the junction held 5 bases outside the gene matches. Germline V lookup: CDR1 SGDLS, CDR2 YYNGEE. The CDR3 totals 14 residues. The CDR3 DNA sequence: TGTGCCAGCAGCGGCGGGGGGGCCGAGGAGACCCAGTACTTC. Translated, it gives CASSGGGAEETQYF.

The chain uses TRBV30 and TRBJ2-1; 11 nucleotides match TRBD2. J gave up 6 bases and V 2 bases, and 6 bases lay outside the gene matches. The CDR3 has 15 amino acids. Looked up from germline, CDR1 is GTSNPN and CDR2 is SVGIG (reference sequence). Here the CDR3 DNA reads TGTGCCTGGAGTTTAGCGGGGGGGTCCCCCAATGAGCAGTTCTTC. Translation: CAWSLAGGSPNEQFF.

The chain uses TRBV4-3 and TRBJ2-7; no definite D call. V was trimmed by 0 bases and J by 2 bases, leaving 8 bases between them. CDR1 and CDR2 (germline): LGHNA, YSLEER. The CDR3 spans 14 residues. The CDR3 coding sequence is TGCGCCAGCAGCCAAGATGGCGGAGCCTACGAGCAGTACTTC. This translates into CASSQDGGAYEQYF.

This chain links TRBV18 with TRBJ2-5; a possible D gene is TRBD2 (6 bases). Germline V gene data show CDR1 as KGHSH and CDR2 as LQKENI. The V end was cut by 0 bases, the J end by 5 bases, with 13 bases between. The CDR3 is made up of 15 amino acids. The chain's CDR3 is CASSPPLTSGETQYF. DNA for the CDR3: TGTGCCAGCTCACCACCGTTGACTAGTGGTGAGACCCAGTACTTC.

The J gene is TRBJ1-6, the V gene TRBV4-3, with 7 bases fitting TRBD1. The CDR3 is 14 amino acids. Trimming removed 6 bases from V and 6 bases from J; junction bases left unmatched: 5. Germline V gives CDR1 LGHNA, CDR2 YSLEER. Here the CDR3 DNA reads TGCGCCAGCAGTACCGGGACAGCTAATTCACCCCTCCACTTT. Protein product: CASSTGTANSPLHF.

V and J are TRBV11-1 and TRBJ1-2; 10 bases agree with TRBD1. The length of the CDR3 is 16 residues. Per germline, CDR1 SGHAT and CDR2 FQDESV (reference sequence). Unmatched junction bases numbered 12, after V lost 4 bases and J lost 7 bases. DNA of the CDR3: TGTGCCAGCAGCTCCGCACTTCCCGGGACAGGGGTTGGCTACACCTTC. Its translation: CASSSALPGTGVGYTF.

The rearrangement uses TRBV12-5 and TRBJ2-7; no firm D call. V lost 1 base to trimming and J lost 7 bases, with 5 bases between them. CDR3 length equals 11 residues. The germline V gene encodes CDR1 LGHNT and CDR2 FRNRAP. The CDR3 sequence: CASGLETEQYF. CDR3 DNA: TGTGCTAGTGGTTTGGAAACAGAGCAGTACTTC.

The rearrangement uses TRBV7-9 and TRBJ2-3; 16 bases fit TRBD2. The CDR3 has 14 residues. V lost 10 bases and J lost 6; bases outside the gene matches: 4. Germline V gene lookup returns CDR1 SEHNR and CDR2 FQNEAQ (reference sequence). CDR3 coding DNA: TGTGCCATCGGGACTAGCGGGGGGGTTGATACGCAGTATTTT. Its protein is CAIGTSGGVDTQYF.

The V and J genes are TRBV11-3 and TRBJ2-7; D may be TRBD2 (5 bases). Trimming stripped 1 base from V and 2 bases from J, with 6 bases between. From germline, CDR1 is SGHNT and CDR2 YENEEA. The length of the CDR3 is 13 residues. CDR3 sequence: CASSLGLTYEQYF. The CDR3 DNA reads TGTGCCAGCAGCTTAGGACTAACCTACGAGCAGTACTTC.

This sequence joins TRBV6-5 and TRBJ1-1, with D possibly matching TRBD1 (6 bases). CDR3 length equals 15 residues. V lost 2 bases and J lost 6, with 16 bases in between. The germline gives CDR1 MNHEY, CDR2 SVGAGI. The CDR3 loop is CASSYGQGLGSEAFF. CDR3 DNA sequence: TGTGCCAGCAGTTACGGTCAGGGGCTTGGATCTGAAGCTTTCTTT.

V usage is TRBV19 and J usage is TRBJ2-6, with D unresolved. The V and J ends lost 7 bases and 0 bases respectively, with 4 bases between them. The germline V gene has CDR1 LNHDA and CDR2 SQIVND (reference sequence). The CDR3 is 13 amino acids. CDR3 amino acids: CASTVSGANVLTF. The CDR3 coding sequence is TGTGCCAGTACGGTCTCTGGGGCCAACGTCCTGACTTTC.

CDR3: CASSAGTSGGWDTQYF. The DNA of the CDR3 is TGTGCCAGCAGTGCAGGGACTAGCGGGGGTTGGGATACGCAGTATTTT. The J gene is TRBJ2-3, the V gene TRBV6-1, with 14 nucleotides matching TRBD2. The germline CDR1 and CDR2 sequences are MNHNS and SASEGT. The trim removed 4 bases at V and 6 bases at J, leaving 6 bases unmatched. The CDR3 extends over 16 amino acids.

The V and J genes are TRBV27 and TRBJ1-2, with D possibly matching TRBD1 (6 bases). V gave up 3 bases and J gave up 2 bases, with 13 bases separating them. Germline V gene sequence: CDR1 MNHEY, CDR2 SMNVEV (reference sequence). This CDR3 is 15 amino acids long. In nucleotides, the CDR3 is TGTGCCAGCAGTTTGACCTGGACAGCCAACTATGGCTACACCTTC. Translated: CASSLTWTANYGYTF.

CDR3 sequence (DNA): TGTGCCAGTAGGAGTGGCGGGGGAGATACGCAGTATTTT. This codes for CASRSGGGDTQYF. The chain is built from TRBV19 and TRBJ2-3; 7 bases are shared with TRBD2. After removal of 6 bases from V and 5 bases from J, the junction contained 5 bases not matched to a gene. The germline CDR1 and CDR2 sequences are LNHDA and SQIVND (reference sequence). The CDR3 totals 13 residues.

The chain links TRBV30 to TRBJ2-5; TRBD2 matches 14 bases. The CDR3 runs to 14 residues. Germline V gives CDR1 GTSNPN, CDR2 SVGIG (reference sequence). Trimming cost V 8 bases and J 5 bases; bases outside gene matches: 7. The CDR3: CAGRLAGGLETQYF. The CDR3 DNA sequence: TGTGCCGGCCGACTAGCGGGGGGGCTTGAGACCCAGTACTTC.

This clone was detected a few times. Here the CDR3 reads CASSLDGRGGVDEQFF. The CDR3 DNA reads TGTGCCAGCAGCTTAGATGGGCGGGGGGGCGTCGATGAGCAGTTCTTC. The V gene is TRBV11-3, the J gene TRBJ2-1, with 9 bases lining up with TRBD2. Germline V gene sequence: CDR1 SGHNT, CDR2 YENEEA. V lost 0 bases, J lost 8 bases, and 8 bases stayed unmatched. The CDR3 extends over 16 amino acids.

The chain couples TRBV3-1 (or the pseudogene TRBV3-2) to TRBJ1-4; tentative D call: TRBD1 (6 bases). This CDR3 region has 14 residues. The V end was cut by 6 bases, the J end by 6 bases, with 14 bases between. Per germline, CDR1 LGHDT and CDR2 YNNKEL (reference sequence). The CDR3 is CASSITGFYEKLFF. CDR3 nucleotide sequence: TGTGCCAGCAGTATCACAGGGTTCTATGAAAAACTGTTTTTT.

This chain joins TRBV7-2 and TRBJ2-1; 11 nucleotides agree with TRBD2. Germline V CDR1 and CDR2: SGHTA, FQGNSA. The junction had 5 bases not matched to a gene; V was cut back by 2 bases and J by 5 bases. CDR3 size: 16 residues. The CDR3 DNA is TGTGCCAGCAGCTTAAGGCTAGCGGGGGGAAACAATGAGCAGTTCTTC. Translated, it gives CASSLRLAGGNNEQFF.

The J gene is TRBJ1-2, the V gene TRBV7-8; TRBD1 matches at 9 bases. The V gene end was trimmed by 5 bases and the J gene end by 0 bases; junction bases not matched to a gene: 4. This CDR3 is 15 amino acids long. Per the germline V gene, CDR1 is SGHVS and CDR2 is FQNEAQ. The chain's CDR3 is CASSVYRGPNYGYTF. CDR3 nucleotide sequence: TGTGCCAGCAGCGTTTACAGGGGGCCTAACTATGGCTACACCTTC.

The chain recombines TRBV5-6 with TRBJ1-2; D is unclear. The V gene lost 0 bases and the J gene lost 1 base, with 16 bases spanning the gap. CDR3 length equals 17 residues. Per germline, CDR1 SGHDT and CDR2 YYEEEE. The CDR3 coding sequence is TGTGCCAGCAGCTTGGCGGCAGGAGGTTCGAATAACTATGGCTACACCTTC. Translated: CASSLAAGGSNNYGYTF. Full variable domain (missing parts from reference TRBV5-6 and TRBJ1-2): DAGVTQSPTHLIKTRGQQVTLRCSPKSGHDTVSWYQQALGQGPQFIFQYYEEEERQRGNFPDRFSGHQFPNYSSELNVNALLLGDSALYLCASSLAAGGSNNYGYTFGSGTRLTVV.

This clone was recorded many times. The chain's CDR3 is CASSKRGSGELFF. In DNA, the CDR3 is TGTGCCAGCAGTAAGCGAGGATCCGGGGAGCTGTTTTTT. The chain carries TRBV12-3 or TRBV12-4 and TRBJ2-2; D is undetermined. The CDR3 totals 13 residues. The V end was cut by 5 bases, the J end by 6 bases, with 10 bases between.

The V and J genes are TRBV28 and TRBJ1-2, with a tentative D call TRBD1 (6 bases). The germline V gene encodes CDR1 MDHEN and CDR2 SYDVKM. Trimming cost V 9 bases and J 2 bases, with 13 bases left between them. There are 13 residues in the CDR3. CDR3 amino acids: CASGNRDNYGYTF. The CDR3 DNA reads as TGTGCCAGTGGGAACAGGGACAACTATGGCTACACCTTC.

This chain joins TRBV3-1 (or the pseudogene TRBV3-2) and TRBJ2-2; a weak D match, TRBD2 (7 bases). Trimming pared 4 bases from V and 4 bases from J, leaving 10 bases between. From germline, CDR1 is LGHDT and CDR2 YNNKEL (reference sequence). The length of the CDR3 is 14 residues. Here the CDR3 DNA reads TGTGCCAGCAGCCCGGGGGGCTCCACCGGGGAGCTGTTTTTT. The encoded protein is CASSPGGSTGELFF.

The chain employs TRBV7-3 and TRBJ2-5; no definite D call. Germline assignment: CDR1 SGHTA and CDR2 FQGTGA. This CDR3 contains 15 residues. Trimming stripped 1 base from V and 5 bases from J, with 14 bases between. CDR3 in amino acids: CASSLNGWPEETQYF. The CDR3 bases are TGTGCCAGCAGCTTAAATGGCTGGCCGGAGGAGACCCAGTACTTC.

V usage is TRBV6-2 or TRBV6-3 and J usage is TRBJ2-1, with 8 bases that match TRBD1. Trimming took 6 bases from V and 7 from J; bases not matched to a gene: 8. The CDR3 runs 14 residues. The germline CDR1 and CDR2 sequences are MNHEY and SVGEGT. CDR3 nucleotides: TGTGCCAGCAGCCAGGGGACAGGTTCTAATGAGCAGTTCTTC. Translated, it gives CASSQGTGSNEQFF.